What follows describes a single TCR beta chain. Clones were sequenced by immunoSEQ multiplex PCR, and TCRdb holds only the in-frame ones, with some missing. The sample gives 60,000 to 70,000 clones, 86% of which show up once; 1% to 1.5% is in the top ten. This specimen comes from a study of OX40 agonist ivuxolimab in advanced cancers. About the research overall: Prior checkpoint blockade (anti-PD-1, anti-PD-L1 or anti-CTLA-4) was permitted; 40% had it.

CDR3 length equals 13 residues. Germline V gene data show CDR1 as MDHEN and CDR2 as SYDVKM. Trimming cost V 9 bases and J 9 bases, with 18 bases left between them. The chain is built from TRBV28 and TRBJ1-5; unclear D gene. The source material was CD4+ or CD8+ T cells sorted from blood, sampled in a trial of the OX40 agonist ivuxolimab. This clonotype was sampled from an adult with an advanced solid tumor such as melanoma, head and neck, liver or kidney cancer. The CDR3, as DNA: TGTGCCAGTGAGGGAGGCGTGAGGCTGCCCCAGCATTTT. It codes for CASEGGVRLPQHF.